This TCR beta chain was profiled in a study of blood T cell repertoires in COVID-19 (dated by TCRdb to 2020 to 2022). Study-level background: Samples covering the acute and convalescent phases of COVID-19 were provided by collaborators in the United States, Italy and Spain. Samples were obtained from the ongoing ImmuneRACE study (first 160 participants) and from 1,254 subjects provided by 6 global collaborators. The dataset comprised deeply sampled blood TCRbeta repertoires from subjects exposed to, actively infected with, or recovered from COVID-19. The material from the prospective study consisted of cDNA or gDNA derived from T cells, B-cell-depleted T cells, or PBMCs. A freely available public database, intended as a resource for researchers studying the immune response to SARS-CoV-2, is where the repertoires were released. Where available, HLA class I and class II types were obtained from metadata supplied by the sample provider rather than from assay-based typing. Sample metadata almost always included a de-identified subject ID, COVID-19 status, age in years and sex.

About this clone itself: It lacks a known antigen. No clone much larger than this one lies a single base away; base qualities are absent.

TCRbeta CDR3 regions were amplified from genomic DNA using the immunoSEQ Assay, a bias-controlled multiplex PCR. On the authors' methods: Nucleated cell counts per sample were estimated from amplification of reference gene primers within the assay. Sequence reads were collapsed and filtered to measure the absolute abundance of every unique TCRbeta CDR3 rearrangement. For each sample, productive Simpson clonality was calculated as the square root of Simpson's diversity index across productive rearrangements. As stored in TCRdb, this immuneACCESS dataset retains in-frame rearrangements with V and J assigned. A fraction of the clones does not appear; measured against another copy, unresolved V genes explain less than half of the discrepancy, and the remainder lacks a known reason. That table is the source of V, J and clone size, and D and trimming were worked out from the DNA. For this sample the table gives 110,000 to 150,000 clones, of which about 80% were detected only once. Around 45% of the sample lies in the top ten.

Results the study describes overall, beyond this receptor: The quantity of clinical and demographic metadata differed by source and by participant and was supplied without curation.

The collaborating institutions used their own protocols to collect whole blood in K2EDTA tubes. For TCRbeta analysis, collaborators shipped samples in one of three forms: frozen whole blood, isolated PBMCs, or DNA extracted from either of those sample types. Trimming accounts for 6 bases at V and 4 bases at J, while the number of junction bases matched to no gene is 12. Taken from cysteine to phenylalanine, the CDR3 has 16 residues. Here the CDR3 DNA is all that survives: 48 bases in frame from base 1. The germline V gene (reference sequence) sets CDR1 to LNHDA and CDR2 to SQIVND. This TCR derives from a human donor in a cohort sampled during active COVID-19. This receptor chain uses TRBV19 and TRBJ1-5, and 7 bases in between align with TRBD1. The sample comprised peripheral blood. The CDR3 in this case is CASRPLDRDSNQPQHF. The DNA sequence follows: TGTGCCAGTAGACCACTAGACAGGGACTCAAATCAGCCCCAGCATTTT.